The clone carrying this T cell receptor beta chain occurred a few times. The target antigen is unknown. The sample comes from a study of T-cell memory formation after mild COVID-19. Overall study: TCR clusters largely stayed donor specific. General observations from the study: CD4+ bias marked clones expanding day 15 to 37, unlike balanced contracting clones. Contracting CD8+ clones were enriched in EMRA, CD4+ mainly in CM and EM.

Constant-segment-primed 5'RACE gave TCR alpha and TCR beta cDNA libraries with sample barcodes and UMIs. One entry per CDR3 protein, called by TCRdb with MiXCR from the 5' RACE reads. The sample lists 350,000 to 500,000 distinct CDR3 sequences, roughly 18% occurring once. The receptor was derived from a man between 18 and 29 years old who had mild COVID-19 (a few samples of this study predate the infection). Cell type and time point are not known. Source material: PBMCs or a T cell subset sorted from them (not recorded which).

In nucleotides, the CDR3 is TGTGCCAGCAGCAGGCCGTCTGCCCGGAATGAGCAGTTCTTC. Protein product: CASSRPSARNEQFF. The chain joins TRBV7-9 to TRBJ2-1; D is undetermined. The CDR3 consists of 14 residues. Germline values: CDR1 SEHNR, CDR2 FQNEAQ (reference sequence). V was shortened by 5 bases and J by 7 bases, with 15 bases between the two germline ends.